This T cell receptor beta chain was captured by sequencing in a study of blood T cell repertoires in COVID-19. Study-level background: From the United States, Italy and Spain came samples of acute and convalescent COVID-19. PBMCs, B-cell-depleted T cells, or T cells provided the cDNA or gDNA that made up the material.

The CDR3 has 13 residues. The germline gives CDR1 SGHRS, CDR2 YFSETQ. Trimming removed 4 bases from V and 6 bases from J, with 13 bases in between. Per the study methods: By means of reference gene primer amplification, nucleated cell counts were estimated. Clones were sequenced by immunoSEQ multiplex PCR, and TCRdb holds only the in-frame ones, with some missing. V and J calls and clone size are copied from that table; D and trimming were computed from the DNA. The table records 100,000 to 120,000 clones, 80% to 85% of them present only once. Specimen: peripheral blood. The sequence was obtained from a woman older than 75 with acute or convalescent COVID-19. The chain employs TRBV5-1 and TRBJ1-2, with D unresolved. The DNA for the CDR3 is TGCGCCAGCAGCCCCCCCGGTAGAAATGGCTACACCTTC. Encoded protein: CASSPPGRNGYTF.